Listed here are 11 T cell receptor beta chains from one sample, sequenced in a study of blood T cell repertoires in COVID-19. The data were produced by immunoSEQ multiplex PCR, yet TCRdb's version contains in-frame clones alone and is incomplete. The data hold around 250,000 clones, with approximately 78% observed a single time. The sequenced material came from peripheral blood. The receptors were sampled from a young woman with acute or convalescent COVID-19.

This chain joins TRBV19 and TRBJ1-4; D is unclear. The germline V gene has CDR1 LNHDA and CDR2 SQIVND (reference sequence). The CDR3 extends over 11 amino acids. The V gene lost 9 bases and the J gene lost 5 bases, with 7 bases spanning the gap. The CDR3 is CASQKNEKLFF. The CDR3 bases are TGTGCCAGCCAGAAGAATGAAAAACTGTTTTTT.

The V and J genes are TRBV9 and TRBJ1-4, with 9 bases that match TRBD1. The CDR3 has 14 residues. The J segment lost 7 bases and the V segment lost 3 bases, leaving 4 bases of the junction unmatched. The germline V gene encodes CDR1 SGDLS and CDR2 YYNGEE. CDR3 protein: CASSAGTGSEKLFF. CDR3 in DNA: TGTGCCAGCAGCGCCGGGACAGGGAGTGAAAAACTGTTTTTT.

This rearrangement joins TRBV6-5 to TRBJ2-7; 7 bases map to TRBD2. The CDR3 has 15 amino acids. With V trimmed by 6 bases and J by 4 bases, 12 bases remained unmatched. Per germline, CDR1 MNHEY and CDR2 SVGAGI. CDR3 sequence reads: CASRYLGGGQYEQYF. The CDR3, as DNA: TGTGCCAGCAGGTACCTGGGGGGAGGGCAATACGAGCAGTACTTC.

The chain joins TRBV11-2 to TRBJ2-1; 11 bases are shared with TRBD2. V dropped 7 bases and J dropped 7; count of bases not matched to a gene: 9. The CDR3 totals 15 residues. Germline CDR1 reads SGHAT; CDR2 reads FQNNGV. CDR3 amino acids: CASINRTSGLNEQFF. The CDR3 bases are TGTGCCAGCATCAACCGGACTAGCGGGTTAAATGAGCAGTTCTTC. Based on the CDR3 plus reference TRBV11-2 and TRBJ2-1, the full variable domain is EAGVAQSPRYKIIEKRQSVAFWCNPISGHATLYWYQQILGQGPKLLIQFQNNGVVDDSQLPKDRFSAERLKGVDSTLKIQPAKLEDSAVYLCASINRTSGLNEQFFGPGTRLTVL.

The chain couples TRBV30 to TRBJ2-5; 10 bases fit TRBD2. Trimming cost V 5 bases and J 5 bases; bases outside gene matches: 11. Per germline, CDR1 GTSNPN and CDR2 SVGIG (reference sequence). The CDR3 covers 15 residues. The CDR3 DNA reads as TGTGCCTGGGGAAGCGTAGCGGGAGGCGGCGAGACCCAGTACTTC. It specifies CAWGSVAGGGETQYF.

The chain joins TRBV6-5 to TRBJ2-3; 7 nucleotides align to TRBD2. There are 14 residues in the CDR3. Germline V CDR1 and CDR2: MNHEY, SVGAGI. Germline trimming cut 8 bases from V and 5 bases from J; bases unmatched to any gene: 10. The CDR3 protein is CASHGEGRGDTQYF. DNA of the CDR3: TGTGCCAGCCATGGGGAGGGGCGTGGAGATACGCAGTATTTT.

The chain has TRBV6-5 and TRBJ2-3, with 9 nucleotides matching TRBD2. Per germline, CDR1 MNHEY and CDR2 SVGAGI. Trimming cost V 2 bases and J 1 base; bases outside gene matches: 4. This CDR3 is 16 amino acids long. Here the CDR3 reads CASSYGLAGRTDTQYF. The CDR3 DNA reads as TGTGCCAGCAGTTACGGGCTAGCGGGACGCACAGATACGCAGTATTTT.

This rearrangement joins TRBV7-9 to TRBJ2-3, with TRBD2 as a possible D gene (5 bases). Germline assignment: CDR1 SEHNR and CDR2 FQNEAQ (reference sequence). The CDR3 is 13 amino acids. The germline V and J ends were trimmed by 3 bases and 6 bases, with 10 bases remaining between them. The CDR3 spells CASSLGSADTQYF. The CDR3 DNA sequence: TGTGCCAGCAGCTTGGGGAGTGCTGATACGCAGTATTTT.

The chain employs TRBV5-1 and TRBJ1-5; 9 bases align to TRBD1. The CDR3 totals 15 residues. The germline gives CDR1 SGHRS, CDR2 YFSETQ. Trimming removed 3 bases from V and 6 bases from J; junction bases left unmatched: 7. In DNA, the CDR3 is TGCGCCAGCAGCTCGGGACAGGGAGAGAGTCAGCCCCAGCATTTT. Its translation is CASSSGQGESQPQHF. The full variable domain, with the rest looked up from reference TRBV5-1 and TRBJ1-5, is KAGVTQTPRYLIKTRGQQVTLSCSPISGHRSVSWYQQTPGQGLQFLFEYFSETQRNKGNFPGRFSGRQFSNSRSEMNVSTLELGDSALYLCASSSGQGESQPQHFGDGTRLSIL.

CDR3 DNA sequence: TGTGCCAGCAGCTGGAATAGCGTTAGCACAGATACGCAGTATTTT. This codes for CASSWNSVSTDTQYF. The gene calls are TRBV7-9 and TRBJ2-3; possible D gene TRBD2, 5 bases. Trimming stripped 4 bases from V and 0 bases from J, with 11 bases between. CDR3 size: 15 residues. Germline V gene data show CDR1 as SEHNR and CDR2 as FQNEAQ (reference sequence).

This chain connects TRBV13 to TRBJ1-1; TRBD1 matches 10 bases. V lost 7 bases to trimming and J lost 11 bases; unmatched junction nucleotides: 16. CDR3 length equals 15 residues. Germline assignment: CDR1 PRHDT and CDR2 FYEKMQ (reference sequence). The CDR3 here is CASTESGQGVTEAFF. The CDR3 nucleotides read TGTGCCAGCACCGAGAGCGGACAGGGGGTTACGGAGGCTTTCTTT. Full variable domain (rest looked up from reference TRBV13 and TRBJ1-1): AAGVIQSPRHLIKEKRETATLKCYPIPRHDTVYWYQQGPGQDPQFLISFYEKMQSDKGSIPDRFSAQQFSDYHSELNMSSLELGDSALYFCASTESGQGVTEAFFGQGTRLTVV.